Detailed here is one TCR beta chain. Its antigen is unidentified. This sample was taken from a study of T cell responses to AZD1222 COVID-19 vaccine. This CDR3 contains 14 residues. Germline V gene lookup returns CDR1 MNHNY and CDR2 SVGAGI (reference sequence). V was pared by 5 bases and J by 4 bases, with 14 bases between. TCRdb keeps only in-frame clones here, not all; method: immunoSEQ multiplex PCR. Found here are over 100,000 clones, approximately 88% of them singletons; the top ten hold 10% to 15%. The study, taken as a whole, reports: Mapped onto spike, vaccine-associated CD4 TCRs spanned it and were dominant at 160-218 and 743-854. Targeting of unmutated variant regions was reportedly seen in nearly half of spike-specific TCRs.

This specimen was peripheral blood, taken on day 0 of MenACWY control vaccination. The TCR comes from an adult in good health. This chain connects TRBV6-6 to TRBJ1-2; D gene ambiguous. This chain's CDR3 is CASSLQGGIYGYTF. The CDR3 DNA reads TGTGCCAGCAGTCTCCAAGGAGGGATCTATGGCTACACCTTC.